These T cell receptor beta chains were read from a single sample in a study of cytomegalovirus exposure and HLA in healthy donors. The table came from immunoSEQ multiplex PCR; TCRdb's copy has only in-frame clones and leaves some out. The sample contains over 70,000 clones, 70% to 90% of which appear only once. Sequences were obtained from PBMCs. These receptors were taken from a man between 18 and 35 years old in good health and CMV-seronegative. Both conserved end residues are part of each CDR3. D genes are given only for firm matches. Clone size is not always given. Where it is, it says once, few, many or a class for expanded clones.

d_call: -
v_call: TRBV14
j_call: TRBJ2-3
clone_size: -
cdr3_nt: TGTGCCAGCAGCCAAGCTCTCACTAGTCTAGACACAGATACGCAGTATTTT
cdr3_aa: CASSQALTSLDTDTQYF

d_call: TRBD2
v_call: TRBV30
j_call: TRBJ2-3
clone_size: -
cdr3_nt: TGTGCCTGGAGCTTCGGACTAGCGGGGGGGCAGGATACGCAGTATTTT
cdr3_aa: CAWSFGLAGGQDTQYF

d_call: TRBD1
v_call: TRBV2
j_call: TRBJ2-1
clone_size: once
cdr3_nt: TGTGCCAGCAGGGAGGACAGGAGCTCCTACAATGAGCAGTTCTTC
cdr3_aa: CASREDRSSYNEQFF

d_call: TRBD2
v_call: TRBV6-5
j_call: TRBJ2-5
clone_size: -
cdr3_nt: TGTGCCAGCAGTTACCGCGGGAGTCAAGAGACCCAGTACTTC
cdr3_aa: CASSYRGSQETQYF

d_call: TRBD1
v_call: TRBV18
j_call: TRBJ1-1
clone_size: few
cdr3_nt: TGTGCCAGCTCATTACAGGGGAGGATCACTGAAGCTTTCTTT
cdr3_aa: CASSLQGRITEAFF

d_call: -
v_call: TRBV10-2
j_call: TRBJ2-3
clone_size: -
cdr3_nt: TGCGCCAGCGAGGGGGAAAGCACAGATACGCAGTATTTT
cdr3_aa: CASEGESTDTQYF

d_call: TRBD1
v_call: TRBV5-1
j_call: TRBJ1-2
clone_size: -
cdr3_nt: TGCGCCAGCAGCCCGGAGACAGGGGGCGCGGATGGCTACACCTTC
cdr3_aa: CASSPETGGADGYTF

d_call: TRBD2
v_call: TRBV19
j_call: TRBJ2-1
clone_size: -
cdr3_nt: TGTGCCACTTTAGCGGGGGACTTTTACAATGAGCAGTTCTTC
cdr3_aa: CATLAGDFYNEQFF

d_call: -
v_call: TRBV5-1
j_call: TRBJ2-5
clone_size: once
cdr3_nt: TGCGCCAGCAGCTTGGCAGGGCAGACACAAGAGACCCAGTACTTC
cdr3_aa: CASSLAGQTQETQYF

d_call: -
v_call: TRBV29-1
j_call: TRBJ2-1
clone_size: -
cdr3_nt: TGCAGCGTTGACACCCAGGGGTCCTACAATGAGCAGTTCTTC
cdr3_aa: CSVDTQGSYNEQFF

d_call: -
v_call: TRBV21-1
j_call: TRBJ2-1
clone_size: -
cdr3_nt: TGTGCCAGCAGCAACTCCGGGACTAGCGGGGGGCTGGATGAGCAGTTCTTC
cdr3_aa: CASSNSGTSGGLDEQFF

d_call: -
v_call: TRBV6-5
j_call: TRBJ1-4
clone_size: -
cdr3_nt: TGTGCCAGCAGTTACGGGGCGGATGAAAAACTGTTTTTT
cdr3_aa: CASSYGADEKLFF

d_call: -
v_call: TRBV2
j_call: TRBJ2-7
clone_size: -
cdr3_nt: TGTGCCAGCAGTGAGAGATACGAGCAGTACTTC
cdr3_aa: CASSERYEQYF

d_call: TRBD2
v_call: TRBV15
j_call: TRBJ2-7
clone_size: few
cdr3_nt: TGTGCCACCAGCTCGGGGGGAATGGAGTCCTACGAGCAGTACTTC
cdr3_aa: CATSSGGMESYEQYF

d_call: TRBD1
v_call: TRBV9
j_call: TRBJ2-5
clone_size: -
cdr3_nt: TGTGCCAGCAGCGTAGTGACAGGGGGCGCCCAGTACTTC
cdr3_aa: CASSVVTGGAQYF

d_call: -
v_call: TRBV12-5
j_call: TRBJ1-5
clone_size: -
cdr3_nt: TGTGCTAGTGGTTTGACGGGTAGAATGAGGCCCCAGCATTTT
cdr3_aa: CASGLTGRMRPQHF

d_call: TRBD1
v_call: TRBV6-6
j_call: TRBJ1-2
clone_size: -
cdr3_nt: TGTGCCAGCAGTTACGCCACAGGGGGCCGAGGCTACACCTTC
cdr3_aa: CASSYATGGRGYTF

d_call: TRBD1
v_call: TRBV13
j_call: TRBJ1-6
clone_size: few
cdr3_nt: TGTGCCAGCTCCCGGGACAGCTATAATTCACCCCTCCACTTT
cdr3_aa: CASSRDSYNSPLHF

d_call: -
v_call: TRBV11-1
j_call: TRBJ2-2
clone_size: -
cdr3_nt: TGTGCCAGCAGCTTGTCGCCCCCCGGAGGGATGGGATCCGGGGAGCTGTTTTTT
cdr3_aa: CASSLSPPGGMGSGELFF

d_call: -
v_call: TRBV6-6
j_call: TRBJ1-5
clone_size: -
cdr3_nt: TGTGCCAGCAGGCCTGGGACTGGCCCTCAGCCCCAGCATTTT
cdr3_aa: CASRPGTGPQPQHF

d_call: -
v_call: TRBV19
j_call: TRBJ2-2
clone_size: -
cdr3_nt: TGTGCCAGCCGGCCGAAAGGGAGTTACACCGGGGAGCTGTTTTTT
cdr3_aa: CASRPKGSYTGELFF

d_call: TRBD2
v_call: TRBV9
j_call: TRBJ2-4
clone_size: -
cdr3_nt: TGTGCCAGCAGCGTAGCGAAGCGGGGGGAAAACATTCAGTACTTC
cdr3_aa: CASSVAKRGENIQYF

d_call: TRBD1
v_call: TRBV9
j_call: TRBJ1-4
clone_size: -
cdr3_nt: TGTGCCAGCAGCTTGACAGGGGGCTCTAATGAAAAACTGTTTTTT
cdr3_aa: CASSLTGGSNEKLFF

d_call: TRBD1
v_call: TRBV2
j_call: TRBJ1-5
clone_size: once
cdr3_nt: TGTGCCAGCAGTGAGGGGACAGTTAGCAATCAGCCCCAGCATTTT
cdr3_aa: CASSEGTVSNQPQHF

d_call: TRBD1
v_call: TRBV6-5
j_call: TRBJ1-1
clone_size: -
cdr3_nt: TGTGCCAGCAGTTTTTTCCCCACAGGGGTGGACACTGAAGCTTTCTTT
cdr3_aa: CASSFFPTGVDTEAFF

d_call: TRBD1
v_call: TRBV6-1
j_call: TRBJ1-2
clone_size: once
cdr3_nt: TGTGCCAGCAGTGAAGTAGGCAGGGGGAGCGGCTACACCTTC
cdr3_aa: CASSEVGRGSGYTF

d_call: -
v_call: TRBV5-6
j_call: TRBJ1-2
clone_size: -
cdr3_nt: TGTGCCAGCAGCCCCCAATGGGGGGGCAGCTATGGCTACACCTTC
cdr3_aa: CASSPQWGGSYGYTF